This T cell receptor (beta chain) was recovered during a study of regulatory T cells in long-lasting Graves disease. Study findings and constraints: Persistent disease samples used TRBV28, TRBJ1-2 and TRBJ2-5 preferentially. The sample size was small, and this may have reduced accuracy.

Germline V lookup: CDR1 MNHNS, CDR2 SASEGT. Trimming removed 6 bases at V and 0 bases at J, with 15 bases between. The CDR3 is 17 amino acids. TCR beta libraries were built with iRepertoire HTBI primers and Arm-PCR of CDR3 regions. TCRdb redid the calling of the multiplex PCR reads with MiXCR, one entry per CDR3 protein. The table has around 470,000 distinct CDR3 sequences, less than 15% seen once. In this sample, this clonotype turned up a few times. What it binds is not known. Specified time point: newly diagnosed GD, antithyroid drugs for less than 3 months. Scientists built the TCR library using RNA that was extracted from PBMCs. These sequences were also reported in another study, on T cells in Graves' hyperthyroidism and ophthalmopathy. As reported in that work: Every diagnosis used clinical symptoms, serum thyroxine and TRAb, thyroid ultrasound and orbital computed tomography. Researchers ran a first-round RT-PCR on the TCR CDR3 using the HTBI primer set.

The material sequenced was peripheral blood mononuclear cells (PBMCs), taken at new diagnosis, from a patient treated with antithyroid drugs. This sequence joins TRBV6-1 and TRBJ2-6; D might be TRBD1 (6 bases). The receptor was derived from a woman aged 50 to 60 with Graves disease. This chain's CDR3 is CASRKTGSHSGANVLTF. For the CDR3, the DNA is TGTGCCAGCAGGAAGACAGGCTCCCACTCTGGGGCCAACGTCCTGACTTTC.